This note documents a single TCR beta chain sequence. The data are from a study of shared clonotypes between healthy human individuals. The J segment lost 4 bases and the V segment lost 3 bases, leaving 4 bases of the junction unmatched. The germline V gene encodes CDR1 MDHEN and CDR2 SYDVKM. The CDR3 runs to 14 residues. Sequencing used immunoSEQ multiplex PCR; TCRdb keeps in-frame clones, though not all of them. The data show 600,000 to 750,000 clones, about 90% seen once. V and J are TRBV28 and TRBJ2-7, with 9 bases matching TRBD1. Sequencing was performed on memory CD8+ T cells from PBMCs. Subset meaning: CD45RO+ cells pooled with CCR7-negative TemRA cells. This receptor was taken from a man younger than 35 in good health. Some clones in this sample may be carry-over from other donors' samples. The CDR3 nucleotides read TGTGCCAGCAGTTTCGTGACAGGGGGTTACGAGCAGTACTTC. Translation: CASSFVTGGYEQYF.